These 9 T cell receptor beta chains were all obtained from the same sample, sequenced in a study of blood T cell repertoires in COVID-19. The data were produced by immunoSEQ multiplex PCR, yet TCRdb's version contains in-frame clones alone and is incomplete. In the table there are about 87,000 clones, roughly 91% of which are singletons. The sample taken for sequencing was peripheral blood. The receptors shown here come from a woman over 75 with acute or convalescent COVID-19.

The V call is TRBV3-1 (or the pseudogene TRBV3-2), the J call TRBJ1-3; 9 positions agree with TRBD1. The CDR3 runs to 15 residues. V was pared by 4 bases and J by 4 bases, with 5 bases of the junction left unmatched. In germline, CDR1 is LGHDT, CDR2 YNNKEL (reference sequence). For the CDR3, the DNA is TGTGCCAGCAGCCGAGGGACAGGGAGAGGAAACACCATATATTTT. Protein product: CASSRGTGRGNTIYF.

The rearrangement joins TRBV19 to TRBJ2-7, with 10 bases aligning to TRBD1. V gave up 4 bases and J gave up 6 bases; unmatched junction bases: 9. CDR1 is LNHDA, CDR2 SQIVND, per germline (reference sequence). This CDR3 has 15 residues. The CDR3 DNA reads as TGTGCCAGTAGTAGCCGGGACAGGGGAATCCTCGAGCAGTACTTC. Translated: CASSSRDRGILEQYF.

The chain links TRBV3-1 (or the pseudogene TRBV3-2) to TRBJ2-3, with D possibly being TRBD2 (6 bases). CDR3 length equals 14 residues. CDR1 and CDR2 from the germline V gene are LGHDT and YNNKEL (reference sequence). V was clipped by 3 bases and J by 2 bases, with 9 bases between them. For the CDR3, the DNA is TGTGCCAGCAGCCAGCGGGGTGTCACAGATACGCAGTATTTT. Translating gives CASSQRGVTDTQYF.

The chain has TRBV6-5 and TRBJ1-5; D gene ambiguous. The CDR3 has 15 residues. V was trimmed by 2 bases and J by 5 bases, leaving 13 bases between them. Germline CDR1 MNHEY, CDR2 SVGAGI. The CDR3 spells CASSYTDGLDQPQHF. CDR3 nucleotide sequence: TGTGCCAGCAGTTACACCGACGGGTTGGATCAGCCCCAGCATTTT.

This clone was observed once. The chain is built from TRBV7-3 and TRBJ2-4, with D perhaps TRBD1 (6 bases). CDR1 is SGHTA, CDR2 FQGTGA, per germline. V was shortened by 3 bases and J by 9 bases, with 12 bases between the two germline ends. The CDR3 runs 13 residues. The CDR3 protein is CASSFTGNGIQYF. The DNA for the CDR3 is TGTGCCAGCAGCTTCACAGGGAACGGCATTCAGTACTTC.

This clone came up once. The V and J genes are TRBV5-1 and TRBJ1-2; 7 nucleotides match TRBD1. This CDR3 spans 14 amino acids. The germline V gene has CDR1 SGHRS and CDR2 YFSETQ. V gave up 0 bases and J gave up 6 bases; unmatched junction bases: 5. For the CDR3, the DNA is TGCGCCAGCAGCTTGGCCTCAGGGGGTGATGGCTACACCTTC. Translated: CASSLASGGDGYTF.

J is TRBJ1-4 and V is TRBV19; no clear D. Germline assignment: CDR1 LNHDA and CDR2 SQIVND (reference sequence). With 6 bases removed from V and 0 bases from J, the gap between germline ends came to 8 bases. This CDR3 has 14 residues. The CDR3 loop reads CASRGGATNEKLFF. The CDR3 bases are TGTGCCAGTAGGGGCGGGGCAACTAATGAAAAACTGTTTTTT.

The rearrangement uses TRBV2 and TRBJ2-2, with D possibly matching TRBD2 (6 bases). The ends were cut back, 7 bases at V and 5 bases at J, with 14 bases in the middle. The length of the CDR3 is 14 residues. The germline V gene has CDR1 SNHLY and CDR2 FYNNEI. CDR3 region: CASIIRERTGELFF. Written as DNA, the CDR3 is TGTGCCAGCATTATACGGGAGCGGACCGGGGAGCTGTTTTTT.

The chain has TRBV28 and TRBJ1-5; unclear D gene. The CDR3 is 15 amino acids. Trimming took 4 bases from V and 6 from J, leaving 16 bases between them. Looked up from germline, CDR1 is MDHEN and CDR2 is SYDVKM. The CDR3 loop reads CASSSRHLISQPQHF. The CDR3 DNA is TGTGCCAGCAGTTCGAGGCACCTGATTAGTCAGCCCCAGCATTTT.